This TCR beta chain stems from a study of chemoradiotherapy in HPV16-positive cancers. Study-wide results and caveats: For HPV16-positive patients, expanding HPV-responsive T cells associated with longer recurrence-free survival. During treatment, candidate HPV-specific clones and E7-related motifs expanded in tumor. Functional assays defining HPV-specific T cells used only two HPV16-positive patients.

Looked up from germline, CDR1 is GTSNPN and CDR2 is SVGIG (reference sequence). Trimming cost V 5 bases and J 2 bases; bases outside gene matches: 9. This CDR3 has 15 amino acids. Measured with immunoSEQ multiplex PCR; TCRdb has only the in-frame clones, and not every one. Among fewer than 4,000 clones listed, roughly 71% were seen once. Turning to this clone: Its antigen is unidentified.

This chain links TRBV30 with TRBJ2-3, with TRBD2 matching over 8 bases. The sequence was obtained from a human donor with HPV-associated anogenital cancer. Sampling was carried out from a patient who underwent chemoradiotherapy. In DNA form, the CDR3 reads TGTGCCTGGGCTGTTGCGGGGGGTATCACAGATACGCAGTATTTT. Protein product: CAWAVAGGITDTQYF. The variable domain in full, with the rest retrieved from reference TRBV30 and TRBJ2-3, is SQTIHQWPATLVQPVGSPLSLECTVEGTSNPNLYWYRQAAGRGLQLLFYSVGIGQISSEVPQNLSASRPQDRQFILSSKKLLLSDSGFYLCAWAVAGGITDTQYFGPGTRLTVL.